These 24 T cell receptor beta chains came from one sample sequenced in a study of vaccination effects on CD4 cells after COVID-19. Using immunoSEQ multiplex PCR, the repertoire was profiled, and TCRdb retains in-frame clones only, with some absent. This sample yields approximately 70,000 clones, of which roughly 75% are seen a single time; about 2% belongs to the top ten. No antigen has been assigned to these receptors. Culture proceeded for about ten days, and CD4+ T cells were then isolated. Participants each got two BNT162b2 or mRNA-1273 vaccine doses. Material: CD4+ T cells from PBMCs cultured without peptide, obtained after COVID-19 vaccination. The receptors derive from a human donor who received a COVID-19 vaccine.

The rearrangement uses TRBV11-1 and TRBJ2-1, with D unclear. The CDR3 has 14 amino acids. Trimming cost V 6 bases and J 3 bases, with 12 bases left between them. The germline CDR1 and CDR2 sequences are SGHAT and FQDESV (reference sequence). The CDR3 DNA reads TGTGCCAGCAGTACCGATCGCCACTACAATGAGCAGTTCTTC. It specifies CASSTDRHYNEQFF.

V usage is TRBV18 and J usage is TRBJ2-3; 7 positions match TRBD1. Germline V gene sequence: CDR1 KGHSH, CDR2 LQKENI. The V gene end was trimmed by 4 bases and the J gene end by 4 bases; junction bases not matched to a gene: 17. The CDR3 extends over 18 amino acids. For the CDR3, the DNA is TGTGCCAGCTCACAAACGACAGGGCCAGGTTCAGGCGCAGATACGCAGTATTTT. Translated: CASSQTTGPGSGADTQYF.

V and J are TRBV18 and TRBJ1-1; 9 bases fit TRBD1. This CDR3 region has 16 residues. Germline CDR1 reads KGHSH; CDR2 reads LQKENI. J was trimmed by 6 bases and V by 6 bases; bases with no gene match: 14. The CDR3 protein is CASSLIRGQGGSEAFF. As DNA, the CDR3 is TGTGCCAGCTCCCTCATTCGGGGACAGGGAGGGTCTGAAGCTTTCTTT.

The V call is TRBV19, the J call TRBJ2-7; TRBD1 matches 11 bases. The CDR3 runs to 13 residues. The V gene's germline CDR1 is LNHDA and CDR2 SQIVND (reference sequence). J gave up 6 bases and V 5 bases, and 3 bases lay outside the gene matches. The DNA for the CDR3 is TGTGCCAGTAGTTCGGGACAGGGGGTCGAGCAGTACGTC. Its protein is CASSSGQGVEQYV.

This chain joins TRBV5-1 and TRBJ2-5; D is possibly TRBD2 (6 bases). This CDR3 is 14 amino acids long. The V gene lost 0 bases and the J gene lost 7 bases, with 13 bases spanning the gap. Germline-derived CDR1 and CDR2 are SGHRS and YFSETQ. The DNA of the CDR3 is TGCGCCAGCAGCTTGGAAGTGGGTAGCGGGACCCAGTACTTC. Its translation is CASSLEVGSGTQYF.

The V and J genes are TRBV23-1 and TRBJ2-1; no reliable D call. TRBV23-1 is noted as an ORF with a role that remains uncertain. The CDR3 runs to 13 residues. V lost 2 bases to trimming and J lost 7 bases, with 9 bases between them. CDR3 DNA sequence: TGCGCCAGCAGTCAAACTCAAAGGAATGAGCAGTTCTTC. This translates into CASSQTQRNEQFF.

The V call is TRBV2, the J call TRBJ1-5; TRBD1 agrees at 7 bases. This CDR3 is 14 amino acids long. The V gene end was trimmed by 4 bases and the J gene end by 6 bases; junction bases not matched to a gene: 6. Germline values: CDR1 SNHLY, CDR2 FYNNEI. CDR3 loop: CASSADREGQPQHF. The CDR3 DNA follows: TGTGCCAGCAGTGCCGACAGGGAAGGTCAGCCCCAGCATTTT.

The chain carries TRBV7-2 and TRBJ1-1, with 9 bases aligning to TRBD1. CDR3 length equals 14 residues. The germline gives CDR1 SGHTA, CDR2 FQGNSA. The ends lost 5 bases at V and 4 bases at J; junction bases unmatched: 5. CDR3 DNA: TGTGCCAGCAGCAGACAGGGGGTCATCACTGAAGCTTTCTTT. Translated: CASSRQGVITEAFF. Supplemented by reference TRBV7-2 and TRBJ1-1, the full variable domain reads GAGVSQSPSNKVTEKGKDVELRCDPISGHTALYWYRQSLGQGLEFLIYFQGNSAPDKSGLPSDRFSAERTGGSVSTLTIQRTQQEDSAVYLCASSRQGVITEAFFGQGTRLTVV.

CDR3 loop: CASSPGTGGKETQYF. CDR3 nucleotides: TGTGCCAGTAGTCCAGGGACAGGGGGTAAGGAGACCCAGTACTTC. The V and J genes are TRBV19 and TRBJ2-5, with 11 bases lining up with TRBD1. The CDR3 is 15 residues long. Trimming removed 5 bases from V and 5 bases from J; junction bases left unmatched: 7. The germline gives CDR1 LNHDA, CDR2 SQIVND (reference sequence).

This clone came up a few times. The chain combines TRBV4-1 with TRBJ1-2; D is perhaps TRBD1 (5 bases). The germline V and J ends were trimmed by 4 bases and 2 bases, with 23 bases remaining between them. The CDR3 runs to 18 residues. CDR1 and CDR2 (germline): MGHRA, YSYEKL. Written as DNA, the CDR3 is TGCGCCAGCAGCCGGACACCGATCTGGGGCTACGAAAACTATGGCTACACCTTC. Amino acids: CASSRTPIWGYENYGYTF.

This rearrangement joins TRBV5-8 to TRBJ1-6; D not certain. Germline V gene data show CDR1 as SGHTS and CDR2 as YDEGEE. The ends were cut back, 4 bases at V and 7 bases at J, with 9 bases in the middle. There are 13 residues in the CDR3. The CDR3 loop reads CASSLGRNSPLHF. DNA of the CDR3: TGTGCCAGCAGCCTCGGGAGGAATTCACCCCTCCACTTT.

V usage is TRBV29-1 and J usage is TRBJ2-5; no clear D gene. CDR3 size: 14 residues. With 4 bases removed from V and 3 bases from J, the gap between germline ends came to 15 bases. Germline CDR1 SQVTM, CDR2 ANQGSEA. The CDR3: CSVVREIGEETQYF. CDR3 DNA: TGCAGCGTTGTTAGGGAAATTGGAGAAGAGACCCAGTACTTC.

This chain uses TRBV7-2 with TRBJ2-2; 7 bases agree with TRBD2. The CDR3 has 17 residues. Germline CDR1 and CDR2: SGHTA and FQGNSA. The V and J ends lost 6 bases and 4 bases, in that order; junction bases with no gene match: 14. This chain's CDR3 is CASRSPTSSGGTGELFF. The CDR3 DNA reads as TGTGCCAGCAGATCGCCAACTAGCTCGGGGGGCACCGGGGAGCTGTTTTTT.

The chain combines TRBV6-4 with TRBJ2-3, with TRBD2 matching 8 bases. The CDR3 has 15 residues. Trimming took 5 bases from V and 1 from J; bases not matched to a gene: 5. Germline V gene lookup returns CDR1 MRHNA and CDR2 SNTAGT. CDR3 sequence reads: CASSPGTRGTDTQYF. CDR3 nucleotide sequence: TGTGCCAGCAGTCCCGGGACTAGAGGCACAGATACGCAGTATTTT.

The chain joins TRBV5-6 to TRBJ2-7, with D tentatively TRBD1 (6 bases). This CDR3 has 13 amino acids. Trimming took off 4 bases at V and 7 bases at J, with 15 bases between the two ends. Germline CDR1 reads SGHDT; CDR2 reads YYEEEE. In nucleotides, the CDR3 is TGTGCCAGCAGCAATACGGGGCAGGGGGAGCAGTACGTC. Amino acids: CASSNTGQGEQYV.

The V and J genes are TRBV5-1 and TRBJ2-7; no definite D call. Germline CDR1 SGHRS, CDR2 YFSETQ. The CDR3 has 16 amino acids. V dropped 0 bases and J dropped 0 bases, with 13 bases sitting between them. DNA of the CDR3: TGCGCCAGCAGCTTGGTCGTGGGGTGGGCCTCCTACGAGCAGTACGTC. Translating it yields CASSLVVGWASYEQYV.

This clone appeared a few times. The V gene is TRBV7-3, the J gene TRBJ2-5; D may be TRBD1 or TRBD2 (5 bases each). Trimming shortened V by 5 bases and J by 5 bases, and 18 bases separated the two germline ends. Germline V CDR1 and CDR2: SGHTA, FQGTGA. The CDR3 runs to 15 residues. CDR3 sequence (DNA): TGTGCCAGCAGCGCAGGGTGGGGACCAGGGGAGACCCAGTACTTC. As protein: CASSAGWGPGETQYF.

The gene calls are TRBV5-1 and TRBJ1-1; D is unresolved. Germline V gene sequence: CDR1 SGHRS, CDR2 YFSETQ. V lost 4 bases and J 5 bases, leaving 15 bases between the germline ends. This CDR3 spans 14 amino acids. CDR3 DNA: TGCGCCAGCAGCACCCAACCGGATGGAACTGAAGCTTTCTTT. Translating it yields CASSTQPDGTEAFF.

This clone occurred a few times. The V gene is TRBV2, the J gene TRBJ1-5, with a possible D match to TRBD1 (5 bases). The CDR3 is 15 residues long. From germline, CDR1 is SNHLY and CDR2 FYNNEI. Trimming shortened V by 1 base and J by 6 bases, and 13 bases separated the two germline ends. The DNA of the CDR3 is TGTGCCAGCAGTGAAGGGCAGGGATGGGGTCAGCCCCAGCATTTT. This gives the protein CASSEGQGWGQPQHF.

This clone was seen only a few times. V and J are TRBV19 and TRBJ2-2; weak D call: TRBD1 (5 bases). Germline loops: CDR1 LNHDA, CDR2 SQIVND (reference sequence). CDR3 length: 15 amino acids. Trimming left V 3 bases short and J 0 bases short, with 8 bases between. In DNA, the CDR3 is TGTGCCAGTAGTATTGGCAGGGCGAACACCGGGGAGCTGTTTTTT. Translating gives CASSIGRANTGELFF.

The chain has TRBV6-5 and TRBJ2-1; D uncertain. The V gene lost 8 bases and the J gene lost 8 bases, with 22 bases spanning the gap. The CDR3 runs 15 residues. CDR1 and CDR2 from the germline V gene are MNHEY and SVGAGI. The CDR3 bases are TGTGCCAGCGCCCTGGGGTGGGGTAATACAGATGAGCAGTTCTTC. Protein product: CASALGWGNTDEQFF.

This sequence joins TRBV2 and TRBJ1-2, with TRBD1 matching over 9 bases. Germline V gives CDR1 SNHLY, CDR2 FYNNEI. This CDR3 is built from 15 residues. V shed 2 bases, J shed 8 bases, and the junction held 9 bases outside the gene matches. DNA of the CDR3: TGTGCCAGCAGTGAACTGGGACAGGGACTAGAAGGCTACACCTTC. Its translation is CASSELGQGLEGYTF.

The chain links TRBV10-3 to TRBJ1-5, with a possible D match to TRBD1 (5 bases). V was clipped by 0 bases and J by 5 bases, with 11 bases between them. The CDR3 runs to 15 residues. Germline loops: CDR1 ENHRY, CDR2 SYGVKD. CDR3 protein: CAISESGGGDQPQHF. CDR3 DNA: TGTGCCATCAGTGAGTCCGGCGGGGGTGATCAGCCCCAGCATTTT.

The rearrangement uses TRBV10-1 and TRBJ1-5, with D unresolved. This CDR3 is 14 amino acids long. V gave up 2 bases and J gave up 7 bases, with 12 bases separating them. The germline CDR1 and CDR2 sequences are WNHNN and SYGVQD (reference sequence). The CDR3 protein is CASSEMEGVQPQHF. The DNA of the CDR3 is TGCGCCAGCAGTGAGATGGAGGGAGTGCAGCCCCAGCATTTT.